The rows below give T cell receptor beta chains drawn from one sample of a study of T cell repertoires in cytomegalovirus infection. Each CDR3 protein gets one entry after TCRdb re-called the reads with MiXCR. This sample has about 47,000 distinct CDR3 sequences; roughly a fifth occur once, and the top ten carry about four fifths. These TCRs are of unknown antigen specificity. This specimen was CD8+ T cells from cultured PBMCs, taken from culture after CMV antigen stimulation. These receptors were collected from a human donor in good health (CMV status not recorded). Some clones in this sample may be carry-over from other donors' samples. Both conserved end residues are part of each CDR3. A D gene is named only where the DNA matches it firmly. Not all rows give a size; the values are once, few, many and, for expanded clones, a class.

D	V	size	J	CDR3	DNA
TRBD1	TRBV20-1	few	TRBJ2-3	CSAAQTGTGVVYADTQYF	TGCAGTGCTGCCCAGACGGGGACAGGGGTTGTCTATGCAGATACGCAGTATTTT
.	TRBV6-2/TRBV6-3	few	TRBJ1-1	CASSLLRDPNTEAFF	TGTGCCAGCAGTCTTCTCAGGGATCCCAACACTGAAGCTTTCTTT
.	TRBV6-5	few	TRBJ1-1	CASSYSGGLNTEAFF	TGTGCCAGCAGTTACTCGGGGGGCCTGAACACTGAAGCTTTCTTT
.	TRBV11-2	few	TRBJ2-3	CASSLTGPQDTQYF	TGTGCCAGCAGCTTAACAGGGCCTCAAGATACGCAGTATTTT
.	TRBV4-1	few	TRBJ1-1	CASSQESPIGDEPFF	TGCGCCAGCAGCCAAGAATCCCCCATAGGAGACGAACCTTTCTTT
.	TRBV15	few	TRBJ2-7	CATSRGSRGPSPTFF	TGTGCCACCAGCAGAGGGTCGCGGGGGCCTTCTCCCACTTTCTTC
.	TRBV2	.	TRBJ1-1	CASREYQGNTEAFF	TGTGCCAGCAGGGAGTATCAGGGAAACACTGAAGCTTTCTTT
TRBD1	TRBV11-2	.	TRBJ1-6	CASSAGGDYSPLHF	TGTGCCAGCAGCGCAGGGGGCGATTATTCACCCCTCCACTTT
.	TRBV10-3	.	TRBJ2-3	CAISELRRDTQYF	TGTGCCATCAGTGAGTTAAGAAGAGATACGCAGTATTTT
.	TRBV7-2	few	TRBJ1-1	CASSSHRDYLEAFF	TGTGCCAGCAGCTCCCACAGGGATTACCTTGAAGCTTTCTTT
.	TRBV9	.	TRBJ1-3	CASSDGGGGNTIYF	TGTGCCAGCAGCGACGGTGGTGGAGGAAACACCATATATTTT
.	TRBV4-2	.	TRBJ1-1	CASSQEDQGISEAFF	TGTGCCAGCAGCCAAGAAGATCAGGGAATATCTGAAGCTTTCTTT
TRBD1	TRBV28	many	TRBJ1-6	CASRPDRGSSPLHF	TGTGCCAGCAGGCCGGACAGGGGAAGCTCACCCCTCCACTTT
TRBD1	TRBV7-2	few	TRBJ1-6	CASSFGQGNSPLHF	TGTGCCAGCAGCTTCGGACAGGGGAATTCACCCCTCCACTTT
.	TRBV7-2	.	TRBJ2-3	CASSLEETRDWWGTDTQYF	TGTGCCAGCAGCTTAGAGGAGACTAGGGATTGGTGGGGCACAGATACGCAGTATTTT
.	TRBV14	few	TRBJ2-5	CASSQDPTETQYF	TGTGCCAGCAGCCAAGATCCCACGGAGACCCAGTACTTC
TRBD1	TRBV7-9	few	TRBJ1-5	CASSLASGGKHQPQHF	TGTGCCAGCAGCTTAGCTTCAGGGGGCAAACATCAGCCCCAGCATTTT
TRBD1	TRBV11-2	once	TRBJ2-2	CASSLGDRVGAGELFF	TGTGCCAGCAGCTTAGGGGACAGGGTTGGCGCCGGGGAGCTGTTTTTT
.	TRBV10-2	.	TRBJ2-5	CASSETPGEETQYF	TGCGCCAGCAGTGAAACCCCAGGGGAGGAGACCCAGTACTTC
.	TRBV3-1	.	TRBJ1-4	CASSQDSATNEKLFF	TGTGCCAGCAGCCAAGATTCCGCAACTAATGAAAAACTGTTTTTT
TRBD1	TRBV6-2/TRBV6-3	few	TRBJ2-5	CASSYRGQVTSETQYF	TGTGCCAGCAGTTACCGTGGACAGGTGACCTCTGAGACCCAGTACTTC
TRBD2	TRBV6-2/TRBV6-3	few	TRBJ2-1	CASSYSAGGQFF	TGTGCCAGCAGTTACTCAGCGGGGGGGCAGTTCTTC
.	TRBV7-2	.	TRBJ2-7	CASSSSGTRAHEQYF	TGTGCCAGCAGCAGCTCCGGGACAAGGGCTCACGAGCAGTACTTC
.	TRBV5-4	once	TRBJ1-1	CASSWEGRTNTEAFF	TGTGCCAGCAGCTGGGAGGGACGGACGAACACTGAAGCTTTCTTT
.	TRBV7-2	many	TRBJ2-5	CASSLSPGETQYF	TGTGCCAGCAGCTTATCTCCGGGCGAGACCCAGTACTTC
.	TRBV4-1	.	TRBJ2-3	CASSQVGWGQGDTQYF	TGCGCCAGCAGCCAAGTCGGATGGGGGCAGGGAGATACGCAGTATTTT
TRBD2	TRBV6-5	.	TRBJ2-2	CASSYSSGGAGELFF	TGTGCCAGCAGTTACTCTAGCGGGGGGGCCGGGGAGCTGTTTTTT
.	TRBV7-6	.	TRBJ2-3	CASSPSWGATDTQYF	TGTGCTAGCAGCCCCTCCTGGGGGGCCACAGATACGCAGTATTTT
TRBD1	TRBV7-8	few	TRBJ1-1	CASSSGRGQEAFF	TGTGCCAGCAGCTCCGGGAGGGGGCAGGAAGCTTTCTTT
TRBD1	TRBV6-5	few	TRBJ1-6	CASSSSGQANSPLHF	TGTGCCAGCAGTTCCTCGGGACAGGCTAATTCACCCCTCCACTTT
.	TRBV5-6	few	TRBJ2-1	CASSSAGAEPYNEQFF	TGTGCCAGCAGCTCCGCTGGAGCGGAACCCTACAATGAGCAGTTCTTC
TRBD1	TRBV7-2	many	TRBJ1-1	CASSYRGLSVTEAFF	TGTGCCAGCAGCTACAGGGGGCTGTCCGTCACTGAAGCTTTCTTT
TRBD1	TRBV7-2	few	TRBJ1-2	CASSSGTGGGSGYTF	TGTGCCAGCAGCTCCGGGACAGGGGGCGGGAGTGGCTACACCTTC
TRBD2	TRBV7-9	.	TRBJ2-1	CASSPRLAGGVSSYNEQFF	TGTGCCAGCAGCCCTAGACTAGCGGGGGGGGTCAGCTCCTACAATGAGCAGTTCTTC
TRBD1	TRBV6-2/TRBV6-3	few	TRBJ1-1	CASSGDRANTEAFF	TGTGCCAGCAGCGGGGACAGGGCGAACACTGAAGCTTTCTTT
.	TRBV20-1	.	TRBJ1-2	CSARNRDNYGYTF	TGCAGTGCTAGAAACAGGGACAACTATGGCTACACCTTC
.	TRBV7-9	few	TRBJ2-7	CASSPRDTYYEQYF	TGTGCCAGCAGCCCCCGGGACACCTACTACGAGCAGTACTTC
.	TRBV7-2	.	TRBJ2-7	CASSLGTGSETYEQYF	TGTGCCAGCAGCTTAGGGACCGGGTCAGAAACCTACGAGCAGTACTTC
.	TRBV27	.	TRBJ2-1	CASSLSRREQFF	TGTGCCAGCAGTTTATCCCGTAGGGAGCAGTTCTTC
TRBD1	TRBV27	.	TRBJ2-7	CASSRDSAGYYEQYF	TGTGCCAGCAGTCGGGACAGCGCTGGATACTACGAGCAGTACTTC
TRBD1	TRBV27	.	TRBJ1-6	CASSLFFRDSNSPLHF	TGTGCCAGCAGTTTATTCTTCCGGGACAGCAATTCACCCCTCCACTTT
.	TRBV6-5	few	TRBJ2-6	CATKPLPSGANVLTF	TGTGCCACCAAACCGCTCCCCTCTGGGGCCAACGTCCTGACTTTC
.	TRBV28	few	TRBJ1-1	CASNRFVGNTEAFF	TGTGCCAGCAACCGATTTGTGGGGAACACTGAAGCTTTCTTT
.	TRBV7-6	few	TRBJ2-4	CASSSLEELAKNIQYF	TGTGCCAGCAGCTCTTTAGAGGAGTTAGCCAAAAACATTCAGTACTTC
.	TRBV4-1	.	TRBJ1-3	CASSQEGGTGNTIYF	TGCGCCAGCAGCCAAGAGGGGGGGACTGGAAACACCATATATTTT
.	TRBV6-2/TRBV6-3	.	TRBJ1-5	CASSYGDGNQPQHF	TGTGCCAGCAGTTACGGGGACGGCAATCAGCCCCAGCATTTT
.	TRBV24-1	few	TRBJ2-3	CATSGTYDTDTQYF	TGTGCCACTTCCGGGACGTATGACACAGATACGCAGTATTTT
TRBD1	TRBV7-8	.	TRBJ1-4	CASSFLKGAREKLFF	TGTGCCAGCAGCTTCCTAAAGGGGGCTCGTGAAAAACTGTTTTTT
TRBD2	TRBV4-3	.	TRBJ2-1	CASSRARTSPNEQFF	TGCGCCAGCAGCCGCGCACGGACTAGCCCCAATGAGCAGTTCTTC
.	TRBV7-2	.	TRBJ2-3	CASSPSQEDTQYF	TGTGCCAGCAGCCCCTCCCAGGAAGATACGCAGTATTTT
.	TRBV4-2	once	TRBJ1-4	CASSQDLRQPATNEKLFF	TGTGCCAGCAGCCAAGATCTTAGACAGCCTGCAACTAATGAAAAACTGTTTTTT
.	TRBV7-6	few	TRBJ2-7	CASSSERGDEQYF	TGTGCCAGCAGCTCGGAGAGGGGGGACGAGCAGTACTTC
.	TRBV11-2	.	TRBJ2-7	CASSLRLQVLNYEQYF	TGTGCCAGCAGCTTAAGACTGCAGGTGCTCAATTACGAGCAGTACTTC